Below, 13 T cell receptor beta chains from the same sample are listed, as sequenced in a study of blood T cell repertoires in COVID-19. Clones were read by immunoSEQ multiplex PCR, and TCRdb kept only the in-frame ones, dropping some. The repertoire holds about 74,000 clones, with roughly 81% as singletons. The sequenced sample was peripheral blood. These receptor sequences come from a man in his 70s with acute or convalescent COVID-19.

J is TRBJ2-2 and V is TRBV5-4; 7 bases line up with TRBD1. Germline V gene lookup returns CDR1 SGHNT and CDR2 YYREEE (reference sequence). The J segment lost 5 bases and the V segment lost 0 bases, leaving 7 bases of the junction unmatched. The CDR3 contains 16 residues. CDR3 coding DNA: TGTGCCAGCAGCTTGGCCGTAGACAGGGATACCGGGGAGCTGTTTTTT. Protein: CASSLAVDRDTGELFF.

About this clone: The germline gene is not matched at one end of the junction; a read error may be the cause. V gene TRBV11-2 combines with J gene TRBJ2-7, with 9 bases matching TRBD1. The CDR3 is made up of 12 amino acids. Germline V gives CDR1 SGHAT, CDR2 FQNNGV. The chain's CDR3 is CASRTPRDRDIF. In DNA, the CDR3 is TGTGCCAGCAGGACACCCCGGGACAGGGATATCTTC.

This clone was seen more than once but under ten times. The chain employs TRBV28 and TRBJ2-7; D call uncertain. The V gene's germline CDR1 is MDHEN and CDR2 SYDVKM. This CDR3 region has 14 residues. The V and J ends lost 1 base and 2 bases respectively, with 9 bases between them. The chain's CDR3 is CASSLFGTTYEQYF. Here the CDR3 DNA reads TGTGCCAGCAGTTTATTCGGCACTACCTACGAGCAGTACTTC.

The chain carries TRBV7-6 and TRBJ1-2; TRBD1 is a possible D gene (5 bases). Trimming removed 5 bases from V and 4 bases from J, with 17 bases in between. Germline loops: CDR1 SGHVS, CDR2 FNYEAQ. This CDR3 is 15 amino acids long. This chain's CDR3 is CASSPRQSALYGYTF. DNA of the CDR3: TGTGCCAGCAGCCCGAGACAGTCGGCTCTCTATGGCTACACCTTC.

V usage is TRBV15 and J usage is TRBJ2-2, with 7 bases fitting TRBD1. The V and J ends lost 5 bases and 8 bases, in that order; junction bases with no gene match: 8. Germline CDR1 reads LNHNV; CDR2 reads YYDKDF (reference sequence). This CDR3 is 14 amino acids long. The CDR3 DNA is TGTGCCACCAGCGCGACCCCACAGGGGGGGGAGCTGTTTTTT. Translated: CATSATPQGGELFF.

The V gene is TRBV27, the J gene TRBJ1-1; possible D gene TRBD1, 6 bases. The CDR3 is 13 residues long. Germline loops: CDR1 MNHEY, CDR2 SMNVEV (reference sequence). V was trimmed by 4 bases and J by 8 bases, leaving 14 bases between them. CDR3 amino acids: CASSSHKGGEAFF. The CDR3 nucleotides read TGTGCCAGCAGTTCCCATAAGGGGGGGGAAGCTTTCTTT.

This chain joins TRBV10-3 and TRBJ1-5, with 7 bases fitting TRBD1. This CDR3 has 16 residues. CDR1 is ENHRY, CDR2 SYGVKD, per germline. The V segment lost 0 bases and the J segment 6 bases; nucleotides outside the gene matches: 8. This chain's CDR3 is CAISESGDRASQPQHF. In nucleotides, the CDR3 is TGTGCCATCAGTGAGTCAGGCGACAGGGCCTCTCAGCCCCAGCATTTT.

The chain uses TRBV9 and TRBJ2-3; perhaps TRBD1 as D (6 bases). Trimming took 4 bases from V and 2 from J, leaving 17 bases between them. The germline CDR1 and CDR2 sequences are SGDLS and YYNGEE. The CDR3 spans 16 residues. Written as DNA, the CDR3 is TGTGCCAGCAGCCAAACCCCAGGGGCGATCACAGATACGCAGTATTTT. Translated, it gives CASSQTPGAITDTQYF. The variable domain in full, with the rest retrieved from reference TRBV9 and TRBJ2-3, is DSGVTQTPKHLITATGQRVTLRCSPRSGDLSVYWYQQSLDQGLQFLIQYYNGEERAKGNILERFSAQQFPDLHSELNLSSLELGDSALYFCASSQTPGAITDTQYFGPGTRLTVL.

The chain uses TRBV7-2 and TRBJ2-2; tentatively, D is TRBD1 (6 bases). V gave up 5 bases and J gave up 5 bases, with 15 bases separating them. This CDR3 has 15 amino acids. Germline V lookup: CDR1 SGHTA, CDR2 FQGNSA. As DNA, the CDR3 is TGTGCCAGCAGCAGACCACAGGGAAGGACCGGGGAGCTGTTTTTT. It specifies CASSRPQGRTGELFF.

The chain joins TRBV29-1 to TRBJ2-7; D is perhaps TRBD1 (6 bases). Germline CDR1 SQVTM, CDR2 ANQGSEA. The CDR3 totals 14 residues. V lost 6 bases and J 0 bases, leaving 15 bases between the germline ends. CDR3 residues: CSVSGTMSSYEQYF. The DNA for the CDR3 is TGCAGCGTCTCCGGGACAATGAGCTCCTACGAGCAGTACTTC.

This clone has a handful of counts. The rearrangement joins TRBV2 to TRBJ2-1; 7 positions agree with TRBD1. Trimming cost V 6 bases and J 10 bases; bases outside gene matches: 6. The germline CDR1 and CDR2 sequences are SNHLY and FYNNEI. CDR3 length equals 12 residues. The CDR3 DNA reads TGTGCCAGCAGCCAGACAGGGTACGAGCAGTTCTTC. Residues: CASSQTGYEQFF.

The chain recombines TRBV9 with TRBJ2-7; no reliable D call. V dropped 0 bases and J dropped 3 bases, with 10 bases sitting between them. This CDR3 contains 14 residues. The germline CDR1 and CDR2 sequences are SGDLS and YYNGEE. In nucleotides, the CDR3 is TGTGCCAGCAGCGTAGGCCCCCTAGTCTACGAGCAGTACTTC. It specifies CASSVGPLVYEQYF.

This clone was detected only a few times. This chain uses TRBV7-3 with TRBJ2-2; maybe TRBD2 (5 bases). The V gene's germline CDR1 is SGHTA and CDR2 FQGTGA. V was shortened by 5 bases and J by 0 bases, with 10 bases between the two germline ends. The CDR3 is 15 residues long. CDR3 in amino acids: CASSPSGSNTGELFF. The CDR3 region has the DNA TGTGCCAGCAGCCCCTCGGGGTCGAACACCGGGGAGCTGTTTTTT.